This TCR beta chain is from a study of somatic mutations in cytotoxic T cells in rheumatoid arthritis. Study-level background: Patient blood, about 27 ml in EDTA, was obtained immediately after diagnosis and prior to the start of any treatment. Flow sorting at nearly 100% purity was applied to some V beta antibody-stained T-cell populations, which included V beta1+ cells sequenced for TCRB.

This CDR3 has 11 amino acids. Trimming took 3 bases from V and 8 from J, leaving 4 bases between them. The V gene's germline CDR1 is LGHNA and CDR2 YNFKEQ. Positive magnetic bead selection separated CD4+ and CD8+ cells, and flow cytometry confirmed purity. This table comes from immunoSEQ multiplex PCR, and its TCRdb copy is limited to in-frame clones, with some not included. This sample yields approximately 21,000 clones, of which about four fifths are seen a single time; around 10% belongs to the top ten. This TCR derives from an adult with rheumatoid arthritis. Sequenced: CD8+ T cells sorted from blood. The V and J genes are TRBV4-2 and TRBJ2-2; D unresolved. CDR3 nucleotides: TGTGCCAGCAGCCAGGGAGGGGAGCTGTTTTTT. This sequence encodes CASSQGGELFF.